The 9 T cell receptor beta chains listed next were all sequenced from one sample in a study of molecular identifiers for immune sequencing clone quantification. MiXCR was run by TCRdb on the PCR reads, yielding one entry per CDR3 protein. The data show about 89,000 distinct CDR3 sequences, roughly 20% seen once. Sequenced sample: naive CD8+ T cells from blood, with Jurkat cell RNA spiked in. Subset noted: FACS-sorted CD8+CD4-CCR7+CD45RA+ naive T cells. These receptors were obtained from a human donor in good health. Some libraries in this study had Jurkat cell RNA spiked in.

This clonotype was seen ten or more times. The V and J genes are TRBV28 and TRBJ2-3; possibly TRBD1 for D (6 bases). V lost 6 bases, J lost 4 bases, and 20 bases lay in between. This CDR3 is built from 16 residues. Germline V gene sequence: CDR1 MDHEN, CDR2 SYDVKM. The CDR3: CASRRFDRRPPDTQYF. In DNA, the CDR3 is TGTGCCAGCAGGAGATTTGACAGGAGGCCTCCAGATACGCAGTATTTT.

This clonotype came up many times. The V call is TRBV4-1, the J call TRBJ2-2; 12 bases map to TRBD2. Per germline, CDR1 MGHRA and CDR2 YSYEKL. The CDR3 has 19 amino acids. J was trimmed by 4 bases and V by 4 bases; bases with no gene match: 13. The CDR3 loop is CASSLLGASGRAGTGELFF. CDR3 bases: TGCGCCAGCAGCCTATTGGGGGCTAGCGGGAGGGCTGGCACCGGGGAGCTGTTTTTT.

This clonotype was seen repeatedly, ten times or more. The J gene is TRBJ1-2, the V gene TRBV12-3 or TRBV12-4, with 8 nucleotides matching TRBD1. CDR3 length equals 16 residues. Trimming took 1 base from V and 5 from J; bases not matched to a gene: 9. The CDR3 sequence: CASSLDSGTGEYGYTF. The CDR3 DNA reads TGTGCCAGCAGTTTAGACTCTGGGACAGGAGAATATGGCTACACCTTC.

This clonotype was seen many times. The rearrangement joins TRBV4-3 to TRBJ1-5; no clear D. There are 15 residues in the CDR3. With 1 base removed from V and 8 bases from J, the gap between germline ends came to 15 bases. CDR1 is LGHNA and CDR2 is YSLEER in the germline V gene. The CDR3 spells CASSQGRGIMEPQHF. For the CDR3, the DNA is TGCGCCAGCAGCCAAGGACGGGGTATTATGGAGCCCCAGCATTTT.

This clonotype was detected ten times or more. The chain carries TRBV7-2 and TRBJ1-1; D remains unclear. The CDR3 is 13 amino acids. The germline V gene has CDR1 SGHTA and CDR2 FQGNSA. V lost 2 bases and J 7 bases, leaving 11 bases between the germline ends. The CDR3 coding sequence is TGTGCCAGCAGCTTATGGGAATATCTTGAAGCTTTCTTT. It codes for CASSLWEYLEAFF.

This clonotype was seen ten or more times. The V gene is TRBV10-3, the J gene TRBJ1-1, with D hard to call. The CDR3 sequence is 13 residues long. From germline, CDR1 is ENHRY and CDR2 SYGVKD. V shed 4 bases and J shed 3 bases, with 9 bases lying between them. DNA of the CDR3: TGTGCCATCAGTGTAGGTGGGGACACTGAAGCTTTCTTT. Its translation is CAISVGGDTEAFF.

This clonotype was detected many times. The V gene is TRBV4-1, the J gene TRBJ1-1, with D unclear. V lost 1 base to trimming and J lost 0 bases, with 12 bases between them. The V gene's germline CDR1 is MGHRA and CDR2 YSYEKL. The length of the CDR3 is 16 residues. In nucleotides, the CDR3 is TGCGCCAGCAGCCAAGTCCGGGCCCTCCTGAACACTGAAGCTTTCTTT. Its translation is CASSQVRALLNTEAFF.

As to this clonotype: This may come from a read error, since a much larger clone is one base off. The chain employs TRBV19 and TRBJ1-5; possible D gene TRBD1, 5 bases. CDR1 and CDR2 (germline): LNHDA, SQIVND (reference sequence). This CDR3 is built from 13 residues. Written as DNA, the CDR3 is TGTGCCAGTAGGTGGGGGAGCAATCAGCCCCGGCATTTT. Its translation is CASRWGSNQPRHF.

In its sample, this clonotype was seen many times. V usage is TRBV6-1 and J usage is TRBJ2-4, with D possibly matching TRBD1 (6 bases). Germline V gene lookup returns CDR1 MNHNS and CDR2 SASEGT. This CDR3 is built from 11 residues. Between the trimmed V and J ends, which lost 3 bases and 15 bases, there was a span of 12 bases. CDR3 coding DNA: TGTGCCAGCAGTGATGGGGGCCTGGGGTACTTC. Translated: CASSDGGLGYF.